These 29 T cell receptor beta chains were all obtained from the same sample, sequenced in a study of early T cells in non-severe SARS-CoV-2 infection. Via MiXCR, TCRdb re-called the 5' RACE reads, giving one row per CDR3 protein. The sample has roughly 100,000 distinct CDR3 sequences, about an eighth seen once. The sample comprised whole blood. All receptors come from an adult who was a healthcare worker with PCR-confirmed SARS-CoV-2 infection or an uninfected control (not recorded which).

CDR3 amino acids: CASSLYRGFGKLFF. In DNA, the CDR3 is TGTGCCAGCAGCTTATACAGGGGGTTCGGAAAACTGTTTTTT. The V call is TRBV7-9, the J call TRBJ1-4, with 8 bases identical to TRBD1. Germline V gene lookup returns CDR1 SEHNR and CDR2 FQNEAQ (reference sequence). CDR3 length equals 14 residues. Trimming removed 2 bases from V and 10 bases from J; junction bases left unmatched: 6.

The chain has TRBV2 and TRBJ2-3, with 7 bases matching TRBD1. This CDR3 comprises 14 residues. V lost 9 bases to trimming and J lost 3 bases; unmatched junction nucleotides: 9. The germline gives CDR1 SNHLY, CDR2 FYNNEI. The CDR3 DNA sequence: TGTGCCAGTGGTGACAGGGTGGGAACAGATACGCAGTATTTT. Its translation: CASGDRVGTDTQYF.

This clonotype was recorded at least ten times. This chain links TRBV29-1 with TRBJ2-5, with D possibly being TRBD1 (6 bases). The V gene lost 2 bases and the J gene lost 7 bases, with 14 bases spanning the gap. There are 13 residues in the CDR3. The V gene's germline CDR1 is SQVTM and CDR2 ANQGSEA. CDR3 protein: CSVEFRDITTQYF. Written as DNA, the CDR3 is TGCAGCGTTGAATTTCGGGACATTACGACCCAGTACTTC.

This clonotype was seen more than once but under ten times. The chain links TRBV6-2 or TRBV6-3 to TRBJ2-1; TRBD2 matches at 7 bases. V shed 6 bases, J shed 2 bases, and the junction held 7 bases outside the gene matches. The germline V gene has CDR1 MNHEY and CDR2 SVGEGT. CDR3 length equals 15 residues. CDR3 sequence: CASSSAGDPYNEQFF. The CDR3 DNA reads TGTGCCAGCAGCTCCGCGGGAGACCCCTACAATGAGCAGTTCTTC.

Turning to this clonotype: This clone may be a read error of a much larger clone one base away. The chain uses TRBV6-2 or TRBV6-3 and TRBJ2-1; D call uncertain. This CDR3 contains 15 residues. Germline V gives CDR1 MNHEY, CDR2 SVGEGT. CDR3 residues: CAGSRPRNSYNEQFF. CDR3 sequence (DNA): TGTGCCGGCAGTCGCCCCCGGAATTCCTACAATGAGCAGTTCTTC.

This clonotype was seen many times. The chain links TRBV18 to TRBJ1-6, with a possible D match to TRBD1 (6 bases). CDR1 is KGHSH, CDR2 LQKENI, per germline. The CDR3 totals 16 residues. Trimming left V 4 bases short and J 5 bases short, with 15 bases between. CDR3 loop: CASSRTAPSHNSPLHF. For the CDR3, the DNA is TGTGCCAGCTCACGGACAGCTCCATCCCATAATTCACCCCTCCACTTT.

The chain joins TRBV11-2 to TRBJ1-5, with D perhaps matching TRBD1 (5 bases). CDR1 is SGHAT and CDR2 is FQNNGV in the germline V gene. The V end lost 5 bases, the J end lost 6 bases, and 11 bases lay between the germline ends. The CDR3 is made up of 13 amino acids. The DNA for the CDR3 is TGTGCCAGCAGCCAGGGAGGTCTTCAGCCCCAGCATTTT. Translated, it gives CASSQGGLQPQHF.

The rearrangement uses TRBV29-1 and TRBJ1-1; 10 bases map to TRBD1. The germline V gene has CDR1 SQVTM and CDR2 ANQGSEA. The CDR3 loop spans 14 amino acids. V was pared by 1 base and J by 1 base, with 0 bases of the junction left unmatched. The CDR3 region is CSVEGDRGNTEAFF. The CDR3 DNA reads as TGCAGCGTTGAAGGGGACAGGGGGAACACTGAAGCTTTCTTT.

This chain connects TRBV28 to TRBJ2-7; unclear D gene. The ends were cut back, 2 bases at V and 6 bases at J, with 8 bases in the middle. The V gene's germline CDR1 is MDHEN and CDR2 SYDVKM. CDR3 size: 12 residues. Here the CDR3 reads CASSLVDSEQYF. The DNA for the CDR3 is TGTGCCAGCAGTTTAGTTGACTCCGAGCAGTACTTC.

This clonotype was picked up a small number of times. This chain links TRBV12-3 or TRBV12-4 with TRBJ2-1, with TRBD2 matching 10 bases. The ends lost 4 bases at V and 2 bases at J; junction bases unmatched: 5. This CDR3 is built from 16 residues. CDR3 nucleotide sequence: TGTGCCAGCAGTTACACAGCGGGAGGGGCCTACAATGAGCAGTTCTTC. Amino acid sequence: CASSYTAGGAYNEQFF.

This clonotype has at least ten counts. V gene TRBV27 combines with J gene TRBJ2-1; D is undetermined. CDR1 and CDR2 from the germline V gene are MNHEY and SMNVEV (reference sequence). Deletions cut 4 bases from V and 14 bases from J, with 24 bases between. This CDR3 has 15 amino acids. CDR3 bases: TGTGCCAGCAGTTCCCCCGGACGCCAATACGGTCAGGAGTTCTTC. Amino acid sequence: CASSSPGRQYGQEFF.

This clonotype showed up just a few times. The chain links TRBV3-1 to TRBJ2-1, with 9 bases identical to TRBD2. CDR3 length: 14 amino acids. Unmatched junction bases numbered 3, after V lost 1 base and J lost 8 bases. Per germline, CDR1 LGHDT and CDR2 YNNKEL (reference sequence). The CDR3, as DNA: TGTGCCAGCAGCCAAGTAGCGGGAGCTTATGAGCAGTTCTTC. This encodes CASSQVAGAYEQFF.

Regarding this clonotype: Given a much more abundant clone one base away, this may be a read error. The V call is TRBV27, the J call TRBJ2-3; no clear D gene. The germline V and J ends were trimmed by 4 bases and 6 bases, with 8 bases remaining between them. The CDR3 totals 12 residues. CDR1 and CDR2 from the germline V gene are MNHEY and SMNVEV (reference sequence). The CDR3 DNA reads TGTGCCAGCAGTTATCGTCAGGATACGCAGTATTTT. It is translated as CASSYRQDTQYF.

V is TRBV12-3 or TRBV12-4 and J is TRBJ2-5; a weak D match, TRBD1 (5 bases). Trimming removed 6 bases from V and 1 base from J, with 9 bases in between. The CDR3 is made up of 13 amino acids. The CDR3 bases are TGTGCCAGCAGCCGACAGAGCCAAGAGACCCAGTACTTC. This codes for CASSRQSQETQYF.

This clonotype was recorded at least ten times. The chain couples TRBV7-8 to TRBJ2-1; D may correspond to TRBD1 or TRBD2 (5 bases each). CDR3 size: 15 residues. Germline V gene data show CDR1 as SGHVS and CDR2 as FQNEAQ. V shed 5 bases and J shed 2 bases, with 13 bases lying between them. CDR3 bases: TGTGCCAGCAGCCTCTCGGGGACCACCTACAATGAGCAGTTCTTC. This sequence encodes CASSLSGTTYNEQFF.

The chain is built from TRBV6-5 and TRBJ2-2, with 11 bases identical to TRBD2. V lost 4 bases to trimming and J lost 5 bases; unmatched junction nucleotides: 6. Germline lookup yields CDR1 MNHEY and CDR2 SVGAGI. The CDR3 is made up of 16 amino acids. The CDR3 loop is CASSFRSGRDTGELFF. Written as DNA, the CDR3 is TGTGCCAGCAGTTTCCGTAGCGGGAGGGATACCGGGGAGCTGTTTTTT.

This clonotype was detected many times. The chain recombines TRBV20-1 with TRBJ2-7, with D perhaps being TRBD1 or TRBD2 (5 bases each). CDR1 and CDR2 from the germline V gene are DFQATT and SNEGSKA (reference sequence). The germline V and J ends were trimmed by 6 bases and 4 bases, with 16 bases remaining between them. The CDR3 is 13 residues long. The CDR3 loop is CSASLGWGYEQYF. CDR3 DNA: TGCAGTGCCTCCCTGGGATGGGGGTACGAGCAGTACTTC.

This clonotype was observed a handful of times. This rearrangement joins TRBV12-3 or TRBV12-4 to TRBJ2-4; 11 nucleotides match TRBD2. The CDR3 loop spans 18 amino acids. The V gene end was trimmed by 6 bases and the J gene end by 0 bases; junction bases not matched to a gene: 10. The CDR3 loop reads CASSLGLAGPLAKNIQYF. CDR3 nucleotide sequence: TGTGCCAGCAGCCTCGGACTAGCGGGCCCCTTAGCCAAAAACATTCAGTACTTC.

This clonotype was seen repeatedly, ten times or more. J is TRBJ2-2 and V is TRBV9, with 12 nucleotides matching TRBD2. Unmatched junction bases numbered 9, after V lost 2 bases and J lost 10 bases. The germline gives CDR1 SGDLS, CDR2 YYNGEE. This CDR3 is 16 amino acids long. The DNA for the CDR3 is TGTGCCAGCAGCGTGGGAGGACTAGCGGGACATGAGGAGCTGTTTTTT. Protein product: CASSVGGLAGHEELFF.

This clonotype was counted at least ten times. CDR3 sequence (DNA): TGTGCCAGCAGCTTGGCCGGAGGAGCTCAATACACCGGGGAGCTGTTTTTT. It encodes CASSLAGGAQYTGELFF. The chain has TRBV5-5 and TRBJ2-2, with D maybe TRBD2 (5 bases). V lost 0 bases, J lost 3 bases, and 15 bases lay in between. The CDR3 is 17 residues long. CDR1 is SGHKS and CDR2 is YYEKEE in the germline V gene (reference sequence).

J is TRBJ2-1 and V is TRBV24-1; 9 bases map to TRBD1. CDR3 length equals 15 residues. The V gene end was trimmed by 2 bases and the J gene end by 5 bases; junction bases not matched to a gene: 3. Germline CDR1 is KGHDR and CDR2 is SFDVKD. Here the CDR3 DNA reads TGTGCCACCAGTGATTCCGGGACAGGGAACAATGAGCAGTTCTTC. It is translated as CATSDSGTGNNEQFF.

This clonotype came up a few times. The V call is TRBV6-6, the J call TRBJ2-3; D is undetermined. This CDR3 comprises 14 residues. Germline V lookup: CDR1 MNHNY, CDR2 SVGAGI (reference sequence). V gave up 2 bases and J gave up 4 bases, with 10 bases separating them. CDR3: CASSYIRRSDTQYF. CDR3 DNA sequence: TGTGCCAGCAGTTACATCCGGAGATCAGATACGCAGTATTTT.

There are a few counts of this clonotype. This sequence joins TRBV7-9 and TRBJ1-1; D possibly corresponds to TRBD1 (5 bases). This CDR3 spans 13 amino acids. Germline assignment: CDR1 SEHNR and CDR2 FQNEAQ (reference sequence). Trimming stripped 8 bases from V and 2 bases from J, with 12 bases between. The CDR3 reads CASARQPNTEAFF. Written as DNA, the CDR3 is TGTGCCAGCGCCCGACAGCCCAACACTGAAGCTTTCTTT. Full variable domain (outside the CDR3, taken from reference TRBV7-9 and TRBJ1-1): DTGVSQNPRHKITKRGQNVTFRCDPISEHNRLYWYRQTLGQGPEFLTYFQNEAQLEKSRLLSDRFSAERPKGSFSTLEIQRTEQGDSAMYLCASARQPNTEAFFGQGTRLTVV.

This clonotype was picked up one time. This sequence joins TRBV7-3 and TRBJ2-1; D is undetermined. This CDR3 contains 13 residues. CDR1 and CDR2 (germline): SGHTA, FQGTGA. Trimming removed 2 bases at V and 3 bases at J, with 5 bases between. The CDR3 DNA sequence: TGTGCCAGCAGCTTAGACAACTACAATGAGCAGTTCTTC. It translates to CASSLDNYNEQFF.

This clonotype was seen at least ten times. The chain links TRBV4-3 to TRBJ2-7, with D possibly being TRBD1 or TRBD2 (6 bases each). CDR1 is LGHNA and CDR2 is YSLEER in the germline V gene. V was trimmed by 0 bases and J by 1 base, leaving 13 bases between them. The CDR3 totals 16 residues. Written as DNA, the CDR3 is TGCGCCAGCAGCCAAGATAGGGGGGCTTGGTCCTACGAGCAGTACTTC. Translating it yields CASSQDRGAWSYEQYF.

This clonotype showed up just a few times. The chain joins TRBV2 to TRBJ1-1; D is uncertain. The CDR3 contains 12 residues. Trimming pared 7 bases from V and 1 base from J, leaving 7 bases between. Germline V CDR1 and CDR2: SNHLY, FYNNEI. The CDR3 nucleotides are TGTGCCAGCACGAGCGGGAACACTGAAGCTTTCTTT. Translation: CASTSGNTEAFF.

This clonotype has ten or more counts. The chain combines TRBV20-1 with TRBJ2-4; D possibly corresponds to TRBD1 (6 bases). V was pared by 5 bases and J by 4 bases, with 12 bases between. From germline, CDR1 is DFQATT and CDR2 SNEGSKA (reference sequence). The CDR3 runs to 13 residues. CDR3 sequence: CSARRGQKNIQYF. The CDR3 region has the DNA TGCAGTGCTCGGCGAGGACAGAAAAACATTCAGTACTTC.

This clonotype has just a few counts. V usage is TRBV18 and J usage is TRBJ1-6; 7 bases map to TRBD1. Germline assignment: CDR1 KGHSH and CDR2 LQKENI. CDR3 length equals 15 residues. V lost 3 bases, J lost 10 bases, and 9 bases stayed unmatched. Here the CDR3 DNA reads TGTGCCAGCTCACCCTTTGACAGGGTAGAGTCACCCCTCCACTTT. Amino acids: CASSPFDRVESPLHF.

V and J are TRBV20-1 and TRBJ1-2; D ambiguous. Germline CDR1 reads DFQATT; CDR2 reads SNEGSKA (reference sequence). The CDR3 is made up of 11 amino acids. With 8 bases removed from V and 2 bases from J, the gap between germline ends came to 9 bases. CDR3 amino acids: CSQQKNYGYTF. The CDR3 bases are TGCAGTCAACAGAAAAACTATGGCTACACCTTC.